The source of this T cell receptor (beta chain) is a study of CD4 T cells in relation to SARS-CoV-2 and coronaviruses. CD4+ T cells from unexposed donors were obtained before the COVID-19 pandemic (2011-2018). The cells were cultured for roughly 11 days before CD4+ T cells were isolated. Assay: immunoSEQ multiplex PCR; the TCRdb copy retains only in-frame clones and omits some. The data show 26,000 or so clones, more than 60% seen once. V was clipped by 8 bases and J by 6 bases, with 16 bases between them. CDR1 LNHDA and CDR2 SQIVND come from the germline V gene (reference sequence). The CDR3 consists of 13 residues. Turning to this clone: Its antigen is as yet unknown.

Source material: CD4+ T cells from PBMCs, cultured in vitro. The sequence came from a human donor in good health. The chain uses TRBV19 and TRBJ1-2; no firm D call. For the CDR3, the DNA is TGTGCCAGTTTGTGGGAGAACAAAAATGGCTACACCTTC. This sequence encodes CASLWENKNGYTF.